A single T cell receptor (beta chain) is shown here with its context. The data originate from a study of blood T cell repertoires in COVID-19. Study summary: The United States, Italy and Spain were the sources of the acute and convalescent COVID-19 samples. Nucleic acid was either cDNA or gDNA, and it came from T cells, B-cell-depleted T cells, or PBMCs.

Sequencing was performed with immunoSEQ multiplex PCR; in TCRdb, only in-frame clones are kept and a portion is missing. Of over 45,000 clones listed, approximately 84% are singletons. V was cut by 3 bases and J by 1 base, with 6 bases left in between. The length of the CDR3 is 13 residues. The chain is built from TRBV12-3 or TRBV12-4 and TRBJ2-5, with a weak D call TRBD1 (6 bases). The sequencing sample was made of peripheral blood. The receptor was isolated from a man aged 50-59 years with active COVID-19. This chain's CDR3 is CASSLDSQETQYF. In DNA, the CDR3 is TGTGCCAGCAGTTTGGACAGCCAAGAGACCCAGTACTTC.